The rows below give T cell receptor beta chains drawn from one sample of a study of T cell changes during pregnancy in multiple sclerosis. Profiling relied on immunoSEQ multiplex PCR, and the TCRdb table lists in-frame clones only, not all of them. The table shows about 52,000 clones, with almost 95% occurring only once. Specimen: CD4+ T cells from peripheral blood mononuclear cells, collected in the third trimester of pregnancy. The origin of the receptors is a female donor with multiple sclerosis, enrolled in a pregnancy study. Each CDR3 is given with its conserved first and last residue. Clone size appears in some rows only: once, few, many, or a class for an expanded clone.

clone_size | j_call | v_call | cdr3_aa
once | TRBJ2-5 | TRBV11-2 | CASSLSVGEQETQYF
few | TRBJ2-1 | TRBV4-3 | CASSQDRRGSNEQFF
- | TRBJ2-3 | TRBV2 | CASRPQGLSTDTQYF
- | TRBJ2-5 | TRBV5-4 | CASSQNRDRQETQYF
- | TRBJ2-3 | TRBV10-3 | CAMTSGGASTDTQYF
- | TRBJ1-1 | TRBV7-7 | CASSHRENTEAFF
once | TRBJ1-2 | TRBV18 | CASSPRSGGYGYTF
- | TRBJ2-2 | TRBV5-6 | CASSSSLALTGTNTGELFF
- | TRBJ2-3 | TRBV10-2 | CASSLQGPDTQYF
- | TRBJ2-5 | TRBV27 | CASSSFWGRKETQYF
- | TRBJ1-1 | TRBV18 | CASSPGSQGANVEAFF
- | TRBJ2-1 | TRBV7-3 | CASSLDSEQFF
- | TRBJ2-5 | TRBV11-2 | CASSLGQGSETQYF
- | TRBJ2-5 | TRBV11-2 | CASSAKDSHLQETQYF
- | TRBJ1-3 | TRBV7-2 | CASSPTPFSGNTIYF
- | TRBJ2-3 | TRBV27 | CASSLSDMTGAPTDTQYF
once | TRBJ1-2 | TRBV19 | CASTTGTGNYGYTF
- | TRBJ1-1 | TRBV5-4 | CASSLAPGTGYTVEAFF
- | TRBJ2-1 | TRBV5-1 | CASSLAGLAGGHYNEQFF
few | TRBJ1-5 | TRBV19 | CASNRGTLSNQPQHF
- | TRBJ2-5 | TRBV4-2 | CASSQDPSSGQETQYF
- | TRBJ2-3 | TRBV7-2 | CASSLVSSGSTDTQYF
- | TRBJ1-4 | TRBV7-8 | CASSLDGLEKLFF
once | TRBJ1-1 | TRBV14 | CASSPRGGRGPEAFF